Following are 29 T cell receptor beta chains from one sample sequenced in a study of identical twins. TCRdb re-derived calls from the 5' RACE reads in MiXCR, one entry per CDR3 protein. The sample has roughly 250,000 distinct CDR3 sequences, over 12% seen once. The sequenced material came from memory (CD45RO+) T cells sorted from blood. These receptors all stem from a woman aged 18-29 years in good health.

The V and J genes are TRBV12-3 or TRBV12-4 and TRBJ2-3; no definite D call. V shed 3 bases and J shed 11 bases, with 9 bases lying between them. CDR3 size: 11 residues. CDR3 bases: TGTGCCAGCAGTTTTAGAGGAAAGCAGTATTTT. This encodes CASSFRGKQYF.

This clonotype has at least ten counts. Written as DNA, the CDR3 is TGTGCCACCAGTGAACTTCGGGGACAGCAGTTCTTC. Translation: CATSELRGQQFF. This chain joins TRBV24-1 and TRBJ2-1; TRBD1 or TRBD2 may be the D gene (5 bases each). V was clipped by 4 bases and J by 11 bases, with 11 bases between them. The CDR3 length is 12 residues. From germline, CDR1 is KGHDR and CDR2 SFDVKD.

This clonotype came up a few times. The chain uses TRBV5-1 and TRBJ1-2; D unclear. The germline gives CDR1 SGHRS, CDR2 YFSETQ. CDR3 length equals 14 residues. Trimming removed 0 bases at V and 7 bases at J, with 13 bases between. The CDR3 reads CASSLGSPRSGYTF. The CDR3 DNA follows: TGCGCCAGCAGCTTGGGCAGTCCGAGGTCTGGCTACACCTTC.

There are a few counts of this clonotype. The chain links TRBV5-5 to TRBJ1-4; D call uncertain. CDR3 length: 13 amino acids. Trimming took 1 base from V and 8 from J, leaving 9 bases between them. Germline V gene sequence: CDR1 SGHKS, CDR2 YYEKEE (reference sequence). The CDR3 protein is CASSLYGQEKLFF. As DNA, the CDR3 is TGTGCCAGCAGCTTGTACGGGCAGGAAAAACTGTTTTTT.

This clonotype was seen more than once but under ten times. The rearrangement links TRBV9 to TRBJ2-2; 8 bases agree with TRBD2. Germline trimming cut 1 base from V and 5 bases from J; bases unmatched to any gene: 4. The CDR3 spans 15 residues. Per germline, CDR1 SGDLS and CDR2 YYNGEE. DNA of the CDR3: TGTGCCAGCAGCGTACACGGGGGGGGGACCGGGGAGCTGTTTTTT. Its protein is CASSVHGGGTGELFF.

V usage is TRBV20-1 and J usage is TRBJ2-1; 7 nucleotides match TRBD2. This CDR3 is built from 16 residues. The V gene end was trimmed by 6 bases and the J gene end by 7 bases; junction bases not matched to a gene: 18. The V gene's germline CDR1 is DFQATT and CDR2 SNEGSKA (reference sequence). The CDR3 reads CSALRLAGVLRNEQFF. The CDR3, as DNA: TGCAGTGCCCTGCGTTTGGCGGGAGTATTAAGAAATGAGCAGTTCTTC.

This clonotype was counted a few times. The chain joins TRBV12-3 or TRBV12-4 to TRBJ1-1, with 7 nucleotides matching TRBD1. This CDR3 region has 12 residues. V lost 3 bases to trimming and J lost 10 bases; unmatched junction nucleotides: 5. CDR3 coding DNA: TGTGCCAGCAGTTTTAGTAGGGGGCGAGCTTTCTTT. Amino acid sequence: CASSFSRGRAFF.

This clonotype has only a few counts. One junction end does not reproduce the germline sequence, and a read error may be involved. The chain uses TRBV6-5 and TRBJ2-5, with TRBD1 matching over 7 bases. The V gene's germline CDR1 is MNHEY and CDR2 SVGAGI. CDR3 length: 15 residues. The CDR3 is CASSYSTGLFETQYF. In nucleotides, the CDR3 is TGTGCCAGCAGCTACTCGACAGGGTTATTTGAGACCCAGTACTTC.

This clonotype was counted at least ten times. CDR3 amino acids: CASSLSGSRSEQFF. The CDR3 region has the DNA TGTGCCAGCAGTTTGAGCGGGAGTCGGAGTGAGCAGTTCTTC. This chain joins TRBV12-3 or TRBV12-4 and TRBJ2-1; the match to TRBD2 covers 8 bases. The CDR3 loop spans 14 amino acids. V lost 3 bases, J lost 9 bases, and 7 bases stayed unmatched.

In its sample, this clonotype was seen many times. This CDR3 reads CASSLVLDRNSYEQYF. The CDR3 DNA sequence: TGTGCCAGCAGCTTAGTCCTTGACAGGAACTCCTACGAGCAGTACTTC. The chain uses TRBV7-9 and TRBJ2-7; possible D gene TRBD1, 6 bases. The germline V gene has CDR1 SEHNR and CDR2 FQNEAQ (reference sequence). V was shortened by 1 base and J by 0 bases, with 13 bases between the two germline ends. This CDR3 has 16 residues.

This clonotype appeared a few times. The chain links TRBV2 to TRBJ2-7, with 7 bases aligning to TRBD1. The CDR3 is 13 amino acids. V dropped 7 bases and J dropped 7; count of bases not matched to a gene: 10. CDR1 and CDR2 (germline): SNHLY, FYNNEI. Here the CDR3 DNA reads TGTGCCAGCAAAGAGACAGGGCCTCCGGAGCAGTACTTC. Translation: CASKETGPPEQYF.

CDR3 residues: CASSQYVSRATLLAKNIQYF. The CDR3 coding sequence is TGCGCCAGCAGCCAGTATGTGTCTAGGGCCACACTACTAGCCAAAAACATTCAGTACTTC. V gene TRBV4-1 combines with J gene TRBJ2-4; D is undetermined. V dropped 3 bases and J dropped 0 bases, with 24 bases sitting between them. The V gene's germline CDR1 is MGHRA and CDR2 YSYEKL. The CDR3 loop spans 20 amino acids.

This clonotype was observed a few times. V gene TRBV25-1 combines with J gene TRBJ1-1, with D tentatively TRBD1 (5 bases). The V and J ends lost 1 base and 8 bases respectively, with 14 bases between them. There are 14 residues in the CDR3. Germline V gene data show CDR1 as MGHDK and CDR2 as SYGVNS. This CDR3 is CASSESGRRDEAFF. CDR3 bases: TGTGCCAGCAGTGAATCGGGCCGCAGGGACGAAGCTTTCTTT. Full variable domain (outside the CDR3, taken from reference TRBV25-1 and TRBJ1-1): EADIYQTPRYLVIGTGKKITLECSQTMGHDKMYWYQQDPGMELHLIHYSYGVNSTEKGDLSSESTVSRIRTEHFPLTLESARPSHTSQYLCASSESGRRDEAFFGQGTRLTVV.

In its sample, this clonotype was seen a few times. J is TRBJ2-7 and V is TRBV5-6; unclear D gene. V was trimmed by 0 bases and J by 1 base, leaving 8 bases between them. The CDR3 has 14 residues. Germline V gene sequence: CDR1 SGHDT, CDR2 YYEEEE. The CDR3 protein is CASSLVGRSYEQYF. The CDR3 DNA reads as TGTGCCAGCAGCTTGGTCGGCCGTTCCTACGAGCAGTACTTC.

At least ten counts were recorded for this clonotype. V usage is TRBV2 and J usage is TRBJ1-5; D is ambiguous. The CDR3 has 13 residues. Germline lookup yields CDR1 SNHLY and CDR2 FYNNEI. With 7 bases removed from V and 1 base from J, the gap between germline ends came to 8 bases. The CDR3 loop is CASTLDSNQPQHF. The CDR3, as DNA: TGTGCCAGCACCTTGGACAGCAATCAGCCCCAGCATTTT. Full variable domain (outside the CDR3, taken from reference TRBV2 and TRBJ1-5): EPEVTQTPSHQVTQMGQEVILRCVPISNHLYFYWYRQILGQKVEFLVSFYNNEISEKSEIFDDQFSVERPDGSNFTLKIRSTKLEDSAMYFCASTLDSNQPQHFGDGTRLSIL.

A few counts support this clonotype. This chain links TRBV5-1 with TRBJ1-6; D perhaps matches TRBD1 (5 bases). This CDR3 contains 15 residues. CDR1 is SGHRS, CDR2 YFSETQ, per germline. Trimming pared 7 bases from V and 0 bases from J, leaving 11 bases between. The CDR3 nucleotides read TGCGCCAGCGCTGGGGGGAGCTCCTATAATTCACCCCTCCACTTT. This codes for CASAGGSSYNSPLHF.

This chain connects TRBV10-3 to TRBJ2-3; 10 positions agree with TRBD2. Germline loops: CDR1 ENHRY, CDR2 SYGVKD. The CDR3 extends over 14 amino acids. J gave up 4 bases and V 10 bases, and 8 bases lay outside the gene matches. DNA for the CDR3: TGTGCCACTACCGGCCTAGCGGGAGCAGATACGCAGTATTTT. Translating gives CATTGLAGADTQYF.

This clonotype has a handful of counts. The chain has TRBV11-2 and TRBJ1-1; D is possibly TRBD1 (5 bases). Trimming cost V 5 bases and J 5 bases, with 15 bases left between them. Germline V gene lookup returns CDR1 SGHAT and CDR2 FQNNGV. This CDR3 has 14 amino acids. Written as DNA, the CDR3 is TGTGCCAGCAGCGCCCTGGGGACTGGAACTGAAGCTTTCTTT. Translating gives CASSALGTGTEAFF. The full variable domain, its missing parts supplied by reference TRBV11-2 and TRBJ1-1, is EAGVAQSPRYKIIEKRQSVAFWCNPISGHATLYWYQQILGQGPKLLIQFQNNGVVDDSQLPKDRFSAERLKGVDSTLKIQPAKLEDSAVYLCASSALGTGTEAFFGQGTRLTVV.

This clonotype was counted between two and nine times. The chain carries TRBV25-1 and TRBJ2-3; 9 nucleotides align to TRBD2. The CDR3 runs 15 residues. Germline V gene sequence: CDR1 MGHDK, CDR2 SYGVNS. V was pared by 5 bases and J by 1 base, with 4 bases of the junction left unmatched. In DNA, the CDR3 is TGTGCCAGCAGTAGCAGGACTAGCGGCACAGATACGCAGTATTTT. Its protein is CASSSRTSGTDTQYF.

The V call is TRBV15, the J call TRBJ2-5; 9 bases line up with TRBD2. The CDR3 length is 15 residues. Trimming removed 0 bases from V and 7 bases from J; junction bases left unmatched: 6. The germline V gene encodes CDR1 LNHNV and CDR2 YYDKDF (reference sequence). CDR3 sequence (DNA): TGTGCCACCAGCAGAGAACAGCGGGAGGCTGGGACCCAGTACTTC. Protein sequence: CATSREQREAGTQYF.

The CDR3 reads CASRSEGGQYSGANVLTF. The CDR3 DNA sequence: TGTGCCAGCAGATCGGAGGGGGGTCAGTACTCTGGGGCCAACGTCCTGACTTTC. The chain carries TRBV2 and TRBJ2-6, with D perhaps matching TRBD1 or TRBD2 (6 bases each). Trimming took off 6 bases at V and 0 bases at J, with 18 bases between the two ends. The CDR3 totals 18 residues. The germline V gene has CDR1 SNHLY and CDR2 FYNNEI.

This clonotype was counted between two and nine times. The chain recombines TRBV7-2 with TRBJ2-5; TRBD2 is a possible D gene (6 bases). Trimming stripped 1 base from V and 5 bases from J, with 17 bases between. Germline loops: CDR1 SGHTA, CDR2 FQGNSA. The CDR3 runs to 16 residues. CDR3 sequence (DNA): TGTGCCAGCAGCTTAGTTACTAGCCCGATCTTCGAGACCCAGTACTTC. Residues: CASSLVTSPIFETQYF. Full variable domain (rest looked up from reference TRBV7-2 and TRBJ2-5): GAGVSQSPSNKVTEKGKDVELRCDPISGHTALYWYRQSLGQGLEFLIYFQGNSAPDKSGLPSDRFSAERTGGSVSTLTIQRTQQEDSAVYLCASSLVTSPIFETQYFGPGTRLLVL.

The table lists this clonotype with a few counts. V and J are TRBV7-9 and TRBJ2-5; 10 bases are shared with TRBD2. V trimming: 3 bases; J trimming: 5 bases; junction bases outside the gene matches: 6. The CDR3 loop spans 15 amino acids. CDR1 SEHNR and CDR2 FQNEAQ come from the germline V gene (reference sequence). CDR3 in DNA: TGTGCCAGCAGCTTGGGGACTAGCGTCGGGGAGACCCAGTACTTC. Its protein product is CASSLGTSVGETQYF.

This clonotype occurred a few times. The J gene is TRBJ2-1, the V gene TRBV20-1; TRBD1 matches 11 bases. J was trimmed by 12 bases and V by 6 bases; bases with no gene match: 13. Germline V CDR1 and CDR2: DFQATT, SNEGSKA (reference sequence). The CDR3 loop spans 14 amino acids. The CDR3 protein is CSASRGQGVDRQFF. CDR3 sequence (DNA): TGCAGTGCGAGCCGGGGACAGGGGGTGGATAGGCAGTTCTTC.

In its sample, this clonotype was seen a few times. The gene calls are TRBV10-2 and TRBJ2-4; D is perhaps TRBD1 (5 bases). V was cut by 3 bases and J by 2 bases, with 8 bases left in between. CDR1 is WSHSY and CDR2 is SAAADI in the germline V gene. This CDR3 region has 14 residues. Here the CDR3 DNA reads TGCGCCAGCAGTGAAGACAGCCCCAAAAACATTCAGTACTTC. It translates to CASSEDSPKNIQYF.

This chain connects TRBV29-1 to TRBJ2-1; a possible D gene is TRBD1 (5 bases). This CDR3 spans 14 amino acids. The germline V gene encodes CDR1 SQVTM and CDR2 ANQGSEA. Trimming took off 4 bases at V and 5 bases at J, with 15 bases between the two ends. CDR3: CSVAWPGWNNEQFF. CDR3 sequence (DNA): TGCAGCGTTGCTTGGCCAGGGTGGAACAATGAGCAGTTCTTC.

The V and J genes are TRBV19 and TRBJ2-3; 11 bases match TRBD2. V shed 3 bases, J shed 6 bases, and the junction held 14 bases outside the gene matches. The CDR3 consists of 18 residues. Germline V lookup: CDR1 LNHDA, CDR2 SQIVND (reference sequence). The CDR3 DNA reads as TGTGCCAGTAGTATGGCCACTAGCGGGGGTGCTCCCACCGATACGCAGTATTTT. Its protein product is CASSMATSGGAPTDTQYF.

This clonotype was observed a few times. The CDR3 coding sequence is TGTGCCAGCAGCGTATACGATGAGCAGTTCTTC. Protein product: CASSVYDEQFF. The rearrangement links TRBV9 to TRBJ2-1; D uncertain. Germline values: CDR1 SGDLS, CDR2 YYNGEE. V was pared by 1 base and J by 8 bases, with 4 bases between. The CDR3 is made up of 11 amino acids.

This clonotype came up many times. CDR3 amino acids: CASSHDTGSNTEAFF. The CDR3 DNA reads as TGTGCCAGCAGCCACGATACAGGGTCGAACACTGAAGCTTTCTTT. The chain is built from TRBV12-3 or TRBV12-4 and TRBJ1-1; TRBD1 might be the D (6 bases). Deletions cut 6 bases from V and 1 base from J, with 15 bases between. This CDR3 comprises 15 residues.